A selection of T cell receptor beta chains follows, all from one sample in a study of blood T cell repertoires in COVID-19. Clones were read by immunoSEQ multiplex PCR, and TCRdb kept only the in-frame ones, dropping some. The sample carries approximately 210,000 clones, roughly 80% recorded once. Sequences were obtained from PBMCs or T cells enriched from blood (not recorded which). The receptors derive from a man aged 40-50 years who had recovered from COVID-19. The conserved cysteine and the conserved F or W are not part of the CDR3 here. Fields, in order: CDR3 length, J gene, V gene, CDR3 protein.

13	TRBJ2-3	TRBV6-4	ASSAGTGGTDTQY
13	TRBJ2-1	TRBV5-1	ASSATGGSYNEQF
12	TRBJ2-7	TRBV7-2	ASSKLAGGLEQY
13	TRBJ2-7	TRBV6-5	ASSPGLAGLGEQY
12	TRBJ1-1	TRBV7-2	ASNPSGGNTEAF
13	TRBJ1-1	TRBV4-3	ASSQNRVGIAEAF
13	TRBJ1-2	TRBV7-9	ASSLGVAGNYGYT
11	TRBJ2-7	TRBV3-1/TRBV3-2	ASSQEKIGEQY
11	TRBJ1-2	TRBV4-1	ASSLGEYDGYT
13	TRBJ2-3	TRBV19	ASTTGTSLTDTQY
16	TRBJ2-2	TRBV9	ASSLYPSGRAVTGELF
12	TRBJ2-7	TRBV2	ASREGQIHYEQY
15	TRBJ2-1	TRBV18	ASSPSASGSAYNEQF
13	TRBJ2-5	TRBV9	ASSVGGGSPKTQY
12	TRBJ1-2	TRBV5-4	ASSFPVFNYGYT
15	TRBJ1-5	TRBV18	ASSPPGVGRSNQPQH
15	TRBJ2-1	TRBV9	ASSVSPGTSVYAEQF
13	TRBJ2-2	TRBV6-5	ATLGSGSSPGELF
13	TRBJ2-1	TRBV6-1	ASSERSTGLALQF
13	TRBJ2-3	TRBV7-3	ASSFWGQGTDTQY
13	TRBJ2-6	TRBV7-9	ARGTGVSGANVLT
15	TRBJ2-6	TRBV19	ASSPGQLFSGANVLT
12	TRBJ2-7	TRBV9	ASSPSGNTYEQY
13	TRBJ2-3	TRBV4-3	ASSGAHSSADTQY